The 10 T cell receptor beta chains listed next were all sequenced from one sample in a study of OX40 agonist ivuxolimab in advanced cancers. The data were produced by immunoSEQ multiplex PCR, yet TCRdb's version contains in-frame clones alone and is incomplete. The sample includes 80,000 or so clones, about nine tenths seen only once; the top ten take around 0.65%. Specimen: CD4+ or CD8+ T cells sorted from blood, collected in a trial of the OX40 agonist ivuxolimab. The receptors shown here come from an adult with an advanced solid tumor such as melanoma, head and neck, liver or kidney cancer.

The chain couples TRBV15 to TRBJ1-2; D is undetermined. The CDR3 is 14 residues long. With 0 bases removed from V and 7 bases from J, the gap between germline ends came to 12 bases. The germline gives CDR1 LNHNV, CDR2 YYDKDF (reference sequence). CDR3 nucleotides: TGTGCCACCAGCAGAGATTTGGCAGATCCTGGCTACACCTTC. Translation gives CATSRDLADPGYTF.

V gene TRBV30 combines with J gene TRBJ1-4; possible D gene TRBD1, 5 bases. Per the germline V gene, CDR1 is GTSNPN and CDR2 is SVGIG (reference sequence). The CDR3 is made up of 14 amino acids. V was shortened by 2 bases and J by 7 bases, with 14 bases between the two germline ends. The CDR3 loop reads CAWSIGGVGEKLFF. In DNA, the CDR3 is TGTGCCTGGAGTATCGGGGGGGTCGGTGAAAAACTGTTTTTT.

The V gene is TRBV5-8, the J gene TRBJ2-5; D tentatively reads TRBD1 or TRBD2 (5 bases each). Trimming stripped 0 bases from V and 5 bases from J, with 17 bases between. The CDR3 contains 16 residues. The germline V gene has CDR1 SGHTS and CDR2 YDEGEE. The CDR3 spells CASSLGGSGPGETQYF. The CDR3 DNA reads as TGTGCCAGCAGCTTGGGGGGGTCAGGGCCCGGGGAGACCCAGTACTTC.

The table lists this clone with a count of one. V gene TRBV4-2 combines with J gene TRBJ2-1; D gene unclear. Trimming left V 1 base short and J 5 bases short, with 6 bases between. Germline values: CDR1 LGHNA, CDR2 YNFKEQ. CDR3 length equals 13 residues. The CDR3 nucleotides read TGTGCCAGCAGCCAAGGACTGAACAATGAGCAGTTCTTC. It specifies CASSQGLNNEQFF.

The J gene is TRBJ2-1, the V gene TRBV18; TRBD2 aligns across 12 bases. From germline, CDR1 is KGHSH and CDR2 LQKENI. J lost 7 bases, V lost 0 bases, and 4 bases had no gene match. CDR3 length equals 16 residues. CDR3 coding DNA: TGTGCCAGCTCACCACCCCTGCTAGCGGGAGGGAATGAGCAGTTCTTC. This gives the protein CASSPPLLAGGNEQFF.

This chain joins TRBV6-1 and TRBJ1-5; D is unresolved. The V end was cut by 0 bases, the J end by 6 bases, with 6 bases between. The germline V gene encodes CDR1 MNHNS and CDR2 SASEGT. The CDR3 covers 13 residues. The CDR3 coding sequence is TGTGCCAGCAGTGAAGCGCTTGGTCAGCCCCAGCATTTT. This codes for CASSEALGQPQHF.

This chain connects TRBV18 to TRBJ2-2, with D possibly matching TRBD1 (6 bases). V dropped 6 bases and J dropped 0 bases, with 14 bases sitting between them. Germline V gene lookup returns CDR1 KGHSH and CDR2 LQKENI. The CDR3 covers 16 residues. DNA for the CDR3: TGTGCCAGCTCCAGACAGGAGGTGTCGAACACCGGGGAGCTGTTTTTT. It yields the protein CASSRQEVSNTGELFF.

The rearrangement links TRBV19 to TRBJ2-1; no clear D gene. The CDR3 length is 13 residues. Germline V lookup: CDR1 LNHDA, CDR2 SQIVND (reference sequence). The V end lost 0 bases, the J end lost 8 bases, and 8 bases lay between the germline ends. This chain's CDR3 is CASSIDKGYEQFF. The CDR3 nucleotides are TGTGCCAGTAGTATAGATAAGGGCTATGAGCAGTTCTTC.

CDR3 residues: CASSARPGSKLGNTIYF. DNA for the CDR3: TGTGCCAGCAGCGCCCGACCCGGGTCTAAGTTGGGAAACACCATATATTTT. The chain employs TRBV11-3 and TRBJ1-3; D gene unclear. The CDR3 runs to 17 residues. Between the trimmed V and J ends, which lost 5 bases and 4 bases, there was a span of 21 bases. Germline V lookup: CDR1 SGHNT, CDR2 YENEEA.

The chain is built from TRBV30 and TRBJ1-3; TRBD1 is a possible D gene (5 bases). Trimming left V 0 bases short and J 2 bases short, with 11 bases between. The CDR3 totals 15 residues. The germline gives CDR1 GTSNPN, CDR2 SVGIG (reference sequence). The CDR3 protein is CAWSVPGLTGNTIYF. CDR3 DNA: TGTGCCTGGAGTGTCCCGGGACTAACTGGAAACACCATATATTTT.